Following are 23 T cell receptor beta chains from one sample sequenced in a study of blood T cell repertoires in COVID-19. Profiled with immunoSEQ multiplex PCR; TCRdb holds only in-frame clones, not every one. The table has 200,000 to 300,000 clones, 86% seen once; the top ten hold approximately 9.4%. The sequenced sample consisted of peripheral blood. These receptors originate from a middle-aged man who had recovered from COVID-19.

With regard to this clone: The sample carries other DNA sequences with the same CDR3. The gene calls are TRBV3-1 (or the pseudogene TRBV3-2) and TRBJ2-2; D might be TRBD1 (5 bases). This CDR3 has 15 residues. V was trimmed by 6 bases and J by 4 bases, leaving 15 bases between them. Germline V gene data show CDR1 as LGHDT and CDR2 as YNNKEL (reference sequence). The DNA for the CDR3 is TGTGCCAGCAGTCCCCGTGAAGGGGCCACCGGGGAGCTGTTTTTT. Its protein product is CASSPREGATGELFF.

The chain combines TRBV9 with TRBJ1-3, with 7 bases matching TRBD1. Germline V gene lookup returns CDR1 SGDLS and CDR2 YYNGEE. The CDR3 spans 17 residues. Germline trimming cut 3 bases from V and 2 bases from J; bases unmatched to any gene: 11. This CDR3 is CASSATKVQGTGNTIYF. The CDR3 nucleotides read TGTGCCAGCAGCGCCACAAAAGTACAGGGGACTGGAAACACCATATATTTT.

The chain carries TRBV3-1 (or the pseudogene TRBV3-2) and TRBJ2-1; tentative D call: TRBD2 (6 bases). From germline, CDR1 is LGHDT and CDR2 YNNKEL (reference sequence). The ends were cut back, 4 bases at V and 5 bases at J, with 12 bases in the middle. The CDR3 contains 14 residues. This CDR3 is CASSLETGDNEQFF. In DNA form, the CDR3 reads TGTGCCAGCAGCCTAGAAACGGGAGACAATGAGCAGTTCTTC.

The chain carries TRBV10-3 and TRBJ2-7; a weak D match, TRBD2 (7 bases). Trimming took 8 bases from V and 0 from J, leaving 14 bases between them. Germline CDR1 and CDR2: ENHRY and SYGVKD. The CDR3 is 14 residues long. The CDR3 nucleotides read TGTGCCATCGGCGGGGGCAAAAGCTCCTACGAGCAGTACTTC. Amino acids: CAIGGGKSSYEQYF.

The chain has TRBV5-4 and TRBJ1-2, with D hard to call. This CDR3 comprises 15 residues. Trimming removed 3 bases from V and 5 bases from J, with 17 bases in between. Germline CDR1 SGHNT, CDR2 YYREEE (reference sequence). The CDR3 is CASSSQSRGGYGYTF. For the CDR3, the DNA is TGTGCCAGCAGCTCCCAAAGCCGGGGTGGATATGGCTACACCTTC.

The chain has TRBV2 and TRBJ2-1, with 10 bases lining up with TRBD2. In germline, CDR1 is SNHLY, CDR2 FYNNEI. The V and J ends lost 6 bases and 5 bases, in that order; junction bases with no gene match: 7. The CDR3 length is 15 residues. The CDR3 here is CASRIALAGNNEQFF. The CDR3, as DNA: TGTGCCAGCAGAATTGCACTAGCGGGAAACAATGAGCAGTTCTTC.

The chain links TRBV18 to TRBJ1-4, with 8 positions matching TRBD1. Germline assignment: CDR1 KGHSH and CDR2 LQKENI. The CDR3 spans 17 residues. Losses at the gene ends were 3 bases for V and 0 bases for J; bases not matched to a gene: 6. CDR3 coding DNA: TGTGCCAGCTCACCCAGGGGGCGAGTTGCAACTAATGAAAAACTGTTTTTT. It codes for CASSPRGRVATNEKLFF.

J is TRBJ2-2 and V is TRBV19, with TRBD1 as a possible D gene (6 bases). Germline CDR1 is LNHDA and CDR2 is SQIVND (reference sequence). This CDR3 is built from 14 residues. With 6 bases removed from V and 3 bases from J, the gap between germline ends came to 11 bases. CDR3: CASRNRVDTGELFF. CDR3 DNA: TGTGCCAGTAGGAACAGGGTCGACACCGGGGAGCTGTTTTTT. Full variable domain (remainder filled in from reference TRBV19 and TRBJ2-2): DGGITQSPKYLFRKEGQNVTLSCEQNLNHDAMYWYRQDPGQGLRLIYYSQIVNDFQKGDIAEGYSVSREKKESFPLTVTSAQKNPTAFYLCASRNRVDTGELFFGEGSRLTVL.

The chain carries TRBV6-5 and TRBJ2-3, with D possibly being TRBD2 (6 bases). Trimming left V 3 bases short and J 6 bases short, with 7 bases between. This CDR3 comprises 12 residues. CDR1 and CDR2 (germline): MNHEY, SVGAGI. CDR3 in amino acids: CASSYRGDTQYF. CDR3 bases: TGTGCCAGCAGTTATCGGGGGGATACGCAGTATTTT.

CDR3 sequence reads: CASRISSGVTGELFF. The CDR3 nucleotides are TGTGCCAGCAGAATAAGCTCGGGGGTCACCGGGGAGCTGTTTTTT. This sequence joins TRBV6-5 and TRBJ2-2, with a weak D call TRBD2 (6 bases). The V end was cut by 6 bases, the J end by 4 bases, with 15 bases between. This CDR3 comprises 15 residues. Germline CDR1 is MNHEY and CDR2 is SVGAGI.

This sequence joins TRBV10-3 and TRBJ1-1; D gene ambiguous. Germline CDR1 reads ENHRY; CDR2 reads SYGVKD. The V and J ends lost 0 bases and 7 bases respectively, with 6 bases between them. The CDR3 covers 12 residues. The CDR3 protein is CAISESAHEAFF. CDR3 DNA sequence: TGTGCCATCAGTGAGTCGGCACATGAAGCTTTCTTT.

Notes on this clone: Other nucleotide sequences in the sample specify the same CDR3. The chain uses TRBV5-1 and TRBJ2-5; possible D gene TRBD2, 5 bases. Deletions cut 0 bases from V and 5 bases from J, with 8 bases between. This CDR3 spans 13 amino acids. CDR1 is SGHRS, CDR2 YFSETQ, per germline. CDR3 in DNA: TGCGCCAGCAGCTTGGCTGGCGGGGAGACCCAGTACTTC. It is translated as CASSLAGGETQYF.

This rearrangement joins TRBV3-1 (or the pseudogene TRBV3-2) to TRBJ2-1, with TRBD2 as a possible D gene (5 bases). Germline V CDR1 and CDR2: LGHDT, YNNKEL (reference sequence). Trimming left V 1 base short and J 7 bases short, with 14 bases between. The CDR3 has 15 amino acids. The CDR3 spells CASSQGIVRGNEQFF. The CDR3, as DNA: TGTGCCAGCAGCCAAGGGATAGTCCGAGGGAATGAGCAGTTCTTC.

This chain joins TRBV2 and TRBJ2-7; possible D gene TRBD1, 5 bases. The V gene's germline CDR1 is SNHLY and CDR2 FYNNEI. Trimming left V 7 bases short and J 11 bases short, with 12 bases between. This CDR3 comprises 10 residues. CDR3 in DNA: TGTGCCAGCAAGGGGTTCATGGAGTACTTC. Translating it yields CASKGFMEYF.

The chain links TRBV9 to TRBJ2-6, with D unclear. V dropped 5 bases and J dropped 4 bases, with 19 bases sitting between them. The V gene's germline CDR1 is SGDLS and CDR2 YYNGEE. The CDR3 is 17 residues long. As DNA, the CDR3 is TGTGCCAGCAGTCCCGGGTCCCCCGCCCTCGGGGCCAACGTCCTGACTTTC. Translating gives CASSPGSPALGANVLTF.

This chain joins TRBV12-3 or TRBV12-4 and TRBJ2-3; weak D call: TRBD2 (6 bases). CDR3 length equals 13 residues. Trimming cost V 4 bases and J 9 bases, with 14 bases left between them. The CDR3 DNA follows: TGTGCCAGCAGTTCCGTTCTAGCGTCAACGCAGTATTTT. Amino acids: CASSSVLASTQYF.

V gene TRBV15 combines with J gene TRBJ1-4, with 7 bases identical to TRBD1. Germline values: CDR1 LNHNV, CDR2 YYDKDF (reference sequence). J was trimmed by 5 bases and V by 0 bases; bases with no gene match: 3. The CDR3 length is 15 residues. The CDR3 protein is CATSREQGRNEKLFF. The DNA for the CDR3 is TGTGCCACCAGCAGAGAACAGGGGAGGAATGAAAAACTGTTTTTT.

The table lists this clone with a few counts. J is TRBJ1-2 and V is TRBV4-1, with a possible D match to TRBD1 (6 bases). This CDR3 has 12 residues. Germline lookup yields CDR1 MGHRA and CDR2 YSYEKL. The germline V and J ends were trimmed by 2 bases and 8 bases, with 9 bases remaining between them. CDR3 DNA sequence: TGCGCCAGCAGCCAAACAGGGCAAGGCTACACCTTC. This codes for CASSQTGQGYTF.

The CDR3 region is CASSPGTSGYTDTQYF. The CDR3 region has the DNA TGCGCCAGCAGCCCCGGGACTAGCGGTTACACAGATACGCAGTATTTT. The chain employs TRBV4-3 and TRBJ2-3; 11 bases are a match to TRBD2. Germline V lookup: CDR1 LGHNA, CDR2 YSLEER. V shed 4 bases, J shed 2 bases, and the junction held 5 bases outside the gene matches. This CDR3 is built from 16 residues.

CDR3 loop: CASSPLLRTGSTDTQYF. The CDR3 DNA sequence: TGTGCCAGCTCACCACTGCTACGGACTGGGAGCACAGATACGCAGTATTTT. V usage is TRBV18 and J usage is TRBJ2-3; TRBD2 is a possible D gene (5 bases). With 1 base removed from V and 0 bases from J, the gap between germline ends came to 14 bases. Per the germline V gene, CDR1 is KGHSH and CDR2 is LQKENI. CDR3 size: 17 residues. Combining the CDR3 with reference TRBV18 and TRBJ2-3 gives the whole variable domain NAGVMQNPRHLVRRRGQEARLRCSPMKGHSHVYWYRQLPEEGLKFMVYLQKENIIDESGMPKERFSAEFPKEGPSILRIQQVVRGDSAAYFCASSPLLRTGSTDTQYFGPGTRLTVL.

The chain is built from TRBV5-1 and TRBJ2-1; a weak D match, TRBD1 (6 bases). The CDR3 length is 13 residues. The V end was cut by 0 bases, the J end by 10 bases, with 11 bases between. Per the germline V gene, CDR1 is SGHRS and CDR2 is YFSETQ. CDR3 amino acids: CASSLVGGREQFF. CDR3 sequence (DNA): TGCGCCAGCAGCTTGGTTGGGGGCAGGGAGCAGTTCTTC.

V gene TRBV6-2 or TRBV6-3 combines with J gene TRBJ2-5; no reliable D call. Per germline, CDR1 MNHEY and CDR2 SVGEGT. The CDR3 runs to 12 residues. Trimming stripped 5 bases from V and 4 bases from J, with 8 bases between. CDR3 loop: CASSPMRETQYF. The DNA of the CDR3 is TGTGCCAGCAGTCCGATGAGAGAGACCCAGTACTTC.

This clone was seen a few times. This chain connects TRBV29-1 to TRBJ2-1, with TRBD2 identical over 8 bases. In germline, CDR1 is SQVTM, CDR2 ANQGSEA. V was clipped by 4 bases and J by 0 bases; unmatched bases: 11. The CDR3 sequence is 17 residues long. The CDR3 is CSVGPGGGISSYNEQFF. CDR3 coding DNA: TGCAGCGTTGGCCCCGGGGGGGGTATAAGCTCCTACAATGAGCAGTTCTTC.